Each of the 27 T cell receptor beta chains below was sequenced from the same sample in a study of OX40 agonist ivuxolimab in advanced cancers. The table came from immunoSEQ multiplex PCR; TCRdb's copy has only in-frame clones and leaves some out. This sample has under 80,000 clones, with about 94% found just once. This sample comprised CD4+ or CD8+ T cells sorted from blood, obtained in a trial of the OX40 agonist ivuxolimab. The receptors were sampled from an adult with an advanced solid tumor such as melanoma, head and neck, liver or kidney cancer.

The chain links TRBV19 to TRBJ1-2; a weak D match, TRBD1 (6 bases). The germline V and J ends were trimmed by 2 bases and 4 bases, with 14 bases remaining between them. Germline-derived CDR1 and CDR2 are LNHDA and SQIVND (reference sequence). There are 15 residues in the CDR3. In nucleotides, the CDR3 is TGTGCCAGTAGTATATCACCGGGGGCCACCTATGGCTACACCTTC. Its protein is CASSISPGATYGYTF.

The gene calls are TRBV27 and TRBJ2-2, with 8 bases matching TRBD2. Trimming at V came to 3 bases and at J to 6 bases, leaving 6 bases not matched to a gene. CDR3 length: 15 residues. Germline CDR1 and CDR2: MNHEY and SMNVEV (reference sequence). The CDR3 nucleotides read TGTGCCAGCAGTTTCGTAGCGGGGTTGGCCGGGGAGCTGTTTTTT. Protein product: CASSFVAGLAGELFF.

CDR3 DNA sequence: TGTGCCAGCAGCGCGGCGGGGAGCTCCTACGAGCAGTACTTC. It translates to CASSAAGSSYEQYF. V is TRBV9 and J is TRBJ2-7; weak D call: TRBD2 (6 bases). V lost 3 bases to trimming and J lost 0 bases, with 10 bases between them. The CDR3 totals 14 residues. Germline V gene lookup returns CDR1 SGDLS and CDR2 YYNGEE.

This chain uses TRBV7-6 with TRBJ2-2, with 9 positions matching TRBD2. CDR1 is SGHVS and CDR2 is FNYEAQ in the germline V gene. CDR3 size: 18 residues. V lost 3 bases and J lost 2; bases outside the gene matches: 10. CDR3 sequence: CASSFGAQREANTGELFF. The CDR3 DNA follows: TGTGCCAGCAGCTTTGGCGCCCAGCGGGAGGCCAACACCGGGGAGCTGTTTTTT.

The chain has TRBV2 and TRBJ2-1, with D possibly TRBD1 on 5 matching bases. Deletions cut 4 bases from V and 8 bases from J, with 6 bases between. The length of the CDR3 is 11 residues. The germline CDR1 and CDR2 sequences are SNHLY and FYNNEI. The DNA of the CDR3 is TGTGCCAGCAGTGGGGGCTATGAGCAGTTCTTC. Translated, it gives CASSGGYEQFF.

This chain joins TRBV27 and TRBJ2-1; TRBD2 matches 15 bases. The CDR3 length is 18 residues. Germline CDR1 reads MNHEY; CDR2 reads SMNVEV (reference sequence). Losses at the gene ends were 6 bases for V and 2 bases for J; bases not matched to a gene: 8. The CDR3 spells CASRSGLAGGNPYNEQFF. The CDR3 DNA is TGTGCCAGCAGATCGGGACTAGCGGGGGGAAACCCCTACAATGAGCAGTTCTTC.

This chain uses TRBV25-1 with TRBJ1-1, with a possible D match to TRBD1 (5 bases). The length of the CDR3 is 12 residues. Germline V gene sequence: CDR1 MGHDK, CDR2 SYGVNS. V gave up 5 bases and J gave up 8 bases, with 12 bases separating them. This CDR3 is CASSFLGTEAFF. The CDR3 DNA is TGTGCCAGCAGTTTTCTAGGGACGGAAGCTTTCTTT.

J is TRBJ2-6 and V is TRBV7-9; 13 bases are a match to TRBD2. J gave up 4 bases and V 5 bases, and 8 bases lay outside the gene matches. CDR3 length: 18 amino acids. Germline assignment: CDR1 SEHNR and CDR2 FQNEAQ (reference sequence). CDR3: CASSQGLAGARGANVLTF. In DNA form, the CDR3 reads TGTGCCAGCAGCCAAGGACTAGCGGGAGCAAGAGGGGCCAACGTCCTGACTTTC.

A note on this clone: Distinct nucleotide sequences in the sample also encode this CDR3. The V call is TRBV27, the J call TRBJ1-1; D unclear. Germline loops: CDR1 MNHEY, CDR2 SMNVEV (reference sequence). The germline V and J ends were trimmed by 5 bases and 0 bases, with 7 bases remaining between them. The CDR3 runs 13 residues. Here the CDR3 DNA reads TGTGCCAGCAGTCTCTCTCTGAACACTGAAGCTTTCTTT. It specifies CASSLSLNTEAFF.

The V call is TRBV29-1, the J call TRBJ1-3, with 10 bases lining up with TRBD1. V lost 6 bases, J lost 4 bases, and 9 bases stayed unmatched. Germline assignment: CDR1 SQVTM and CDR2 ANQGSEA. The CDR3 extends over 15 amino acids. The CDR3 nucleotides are TGCAGCGTCGGCAACTTGGACAGGGGGGGAAACACCATATATTTT. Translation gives CSVGNLDRGGNTIYF.

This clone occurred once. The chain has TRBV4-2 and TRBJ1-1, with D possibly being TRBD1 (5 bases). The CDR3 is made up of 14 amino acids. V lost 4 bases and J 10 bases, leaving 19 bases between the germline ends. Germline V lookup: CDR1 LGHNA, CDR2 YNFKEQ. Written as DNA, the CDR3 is TGTGCCAGCAGCCCAACTCCGGGACCTAGGGGAGCTTTCTTT. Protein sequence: CASSPTPGPRGAFF.

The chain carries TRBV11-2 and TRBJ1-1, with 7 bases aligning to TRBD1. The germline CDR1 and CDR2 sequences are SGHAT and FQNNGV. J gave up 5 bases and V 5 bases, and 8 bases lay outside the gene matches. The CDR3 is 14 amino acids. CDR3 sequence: CASSIHRGGTEAFF. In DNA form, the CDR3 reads TGTGCCAGCAGCATTCACAGGGGAGGTACTGAAGCTTTCTTT.

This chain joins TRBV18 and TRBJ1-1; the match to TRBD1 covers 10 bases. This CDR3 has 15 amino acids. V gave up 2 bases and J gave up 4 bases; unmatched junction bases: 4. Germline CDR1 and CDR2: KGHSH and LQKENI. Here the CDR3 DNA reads TGTGCCAGCTCACCAAAAGACAGGGGGCCCACTGAAGCTTTCTTT. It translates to CASSPKDRGPTEAFF.

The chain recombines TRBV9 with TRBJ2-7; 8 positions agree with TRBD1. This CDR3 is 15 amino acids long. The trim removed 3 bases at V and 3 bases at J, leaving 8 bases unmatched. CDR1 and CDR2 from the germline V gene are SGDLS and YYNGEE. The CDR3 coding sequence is TGTGCCAGCAGCGGCCCCGGGACAGGAGGCTACGAGCAGTACTTC. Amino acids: CASSGPGTGGYEQYF.

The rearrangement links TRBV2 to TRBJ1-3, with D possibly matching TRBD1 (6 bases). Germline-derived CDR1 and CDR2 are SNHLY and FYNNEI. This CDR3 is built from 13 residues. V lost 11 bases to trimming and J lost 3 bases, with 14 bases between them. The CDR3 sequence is CAAEGGIGNTIYF. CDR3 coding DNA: TGTGCCGCGGAGGGGGGGATTGGAAACACCATATATTTT.

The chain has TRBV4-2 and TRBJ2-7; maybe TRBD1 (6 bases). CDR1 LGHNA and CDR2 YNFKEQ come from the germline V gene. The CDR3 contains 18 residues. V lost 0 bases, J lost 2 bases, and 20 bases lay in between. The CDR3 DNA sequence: TGTGCCAGCAGCCAAGAACTTCCAAGTCTGGGGACACCCTACGAGCAGTACTTC. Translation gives CASSQELPSLGTPYEQYF.

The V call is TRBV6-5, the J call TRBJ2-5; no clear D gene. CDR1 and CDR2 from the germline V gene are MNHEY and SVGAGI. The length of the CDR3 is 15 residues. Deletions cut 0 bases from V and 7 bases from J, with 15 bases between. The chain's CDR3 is CASSYSNRLVGTQYF. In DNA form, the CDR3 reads TGTGCCAGCAGTTACTCGAACCGTCTCGTCGGGACCCAGTACTTC.

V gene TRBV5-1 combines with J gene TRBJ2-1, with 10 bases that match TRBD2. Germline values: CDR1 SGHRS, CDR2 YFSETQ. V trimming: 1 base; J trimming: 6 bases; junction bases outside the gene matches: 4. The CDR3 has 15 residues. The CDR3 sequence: CASSLQPSGSNEQFF. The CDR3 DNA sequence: TGCGCCAGCAGCTTGCAGCCTAGCGGGAGCAATGAGCAGTTCTTC.

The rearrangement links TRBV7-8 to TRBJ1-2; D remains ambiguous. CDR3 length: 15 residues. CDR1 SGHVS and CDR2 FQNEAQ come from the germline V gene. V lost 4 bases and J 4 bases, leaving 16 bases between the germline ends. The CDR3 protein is CASSSAGSYVYGYTF. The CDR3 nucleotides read TGTGCCAGCAGCTCCGCCGGATCCTACGTCTATGGCTACACCTTC.

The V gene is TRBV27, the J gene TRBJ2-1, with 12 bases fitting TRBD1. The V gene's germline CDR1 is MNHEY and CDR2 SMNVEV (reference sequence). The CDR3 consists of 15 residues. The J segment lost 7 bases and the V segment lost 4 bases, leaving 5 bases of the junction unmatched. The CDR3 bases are TGTGCCAGCAGTTACGGGACAGGGGGCAGGAATGAGCAGTTCTTC. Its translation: CASSYGTGGRNEQFF.

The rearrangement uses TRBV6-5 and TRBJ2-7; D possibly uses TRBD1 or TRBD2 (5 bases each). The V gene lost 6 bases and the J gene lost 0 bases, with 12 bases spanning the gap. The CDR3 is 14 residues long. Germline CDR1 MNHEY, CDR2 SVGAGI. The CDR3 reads CASSHGTVSYEQYF. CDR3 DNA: TGTGCCAGCAGCCACGGGACGGTCTCCTACGAGCAGTACTTC.

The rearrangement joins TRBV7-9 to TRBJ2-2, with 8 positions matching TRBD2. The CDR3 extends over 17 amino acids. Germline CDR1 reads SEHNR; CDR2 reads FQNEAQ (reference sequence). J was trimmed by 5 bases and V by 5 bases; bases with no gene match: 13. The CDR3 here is CASSPGVGLEGTGELFF. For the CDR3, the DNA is TGTGCCAGCAGCCCCGGGGTGGGACTAGAAGGAACCGGGGAGCTGTTTTTT.

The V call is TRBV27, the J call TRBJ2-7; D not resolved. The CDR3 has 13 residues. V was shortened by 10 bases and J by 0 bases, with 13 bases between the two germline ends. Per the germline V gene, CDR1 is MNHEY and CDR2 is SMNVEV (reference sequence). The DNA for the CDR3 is TGTGCCACCCGGTCCCAGAGCTCCTACGAGCAGTACTTC. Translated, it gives CATRSQSSYEQYF.

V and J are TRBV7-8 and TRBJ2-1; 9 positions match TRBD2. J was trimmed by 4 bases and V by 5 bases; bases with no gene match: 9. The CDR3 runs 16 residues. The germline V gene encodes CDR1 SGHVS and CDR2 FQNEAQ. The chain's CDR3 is CASSASGTYQYNEQFF. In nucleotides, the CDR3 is TGTGCCAGCAGCGCTAGCGGGACCTATCAATACAATGAGCAGTTCTTC. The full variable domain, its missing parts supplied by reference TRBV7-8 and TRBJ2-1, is GAGVSQSPRYKVAKRGQDVALRCDPISGHVSLFWYQQALGQGPEFLTYFQNEAQLDKSGLPSDRFFAERPEGSVSTLKIQRTQQEDSAVYLCASSASGTYQYNEQFFGPGTRLTVL.

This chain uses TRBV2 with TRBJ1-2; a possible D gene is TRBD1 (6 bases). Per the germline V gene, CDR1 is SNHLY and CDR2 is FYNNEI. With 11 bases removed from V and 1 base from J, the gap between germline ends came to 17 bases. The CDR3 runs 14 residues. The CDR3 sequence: CAGESGDLNYGYTF. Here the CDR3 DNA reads TGTGCCGGCGAGTCAGGGGATCTTAACTATGGCTACACCTTC.

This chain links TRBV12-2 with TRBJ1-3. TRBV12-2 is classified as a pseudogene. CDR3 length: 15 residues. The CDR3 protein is CASRLVFYSGNTIYF. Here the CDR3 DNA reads TGTGCAAGTCGCTTAGTTTTTTACTCTGGAAACACCATATATTTT.

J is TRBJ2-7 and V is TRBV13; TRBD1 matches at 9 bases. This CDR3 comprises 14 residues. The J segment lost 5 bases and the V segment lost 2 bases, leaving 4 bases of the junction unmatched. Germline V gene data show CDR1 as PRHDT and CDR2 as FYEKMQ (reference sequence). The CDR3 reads CASSLRDRVNEQYF. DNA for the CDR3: TGTGCCAGCAGCTTAAGGGACAGGGTTAACGAGCAGTACTTC.